The clone carrying this TCR beta chain appeared many times. One entry per CDR3 protein, called by TCRdb with MiXCR from the RT-PCR reads. The sample consists of 650,000 or so distinct CDR3 sequences, about 14% of them appearing once. The sample comes from a study of response to subunit inactivated influenza vaccine. The germline gives CDR1 DFQATT, CDR2 SNEGSKA (reference sequence). CDR3 size: 14 residues. Trimming cost V 5 bases and J 0 bases, with 10 bases left between them. This clonotype originated in a man in his fifties or sixties who received an inactivated influenza vaccine. The V and J genes are TRBV20-1 and TRBJ2-2; TRBD1 is a possible D gene (6 bases). This specimen consisted of PBMCs from blood, obtained 14 to 15 days before vaccination. The CDR3 DNA sequence: TGCAGTGCTCGGACAGTCGCGAACACCGGGGAGCTGTTTTTT. This sequence encodes CSARTVANTGELFF.